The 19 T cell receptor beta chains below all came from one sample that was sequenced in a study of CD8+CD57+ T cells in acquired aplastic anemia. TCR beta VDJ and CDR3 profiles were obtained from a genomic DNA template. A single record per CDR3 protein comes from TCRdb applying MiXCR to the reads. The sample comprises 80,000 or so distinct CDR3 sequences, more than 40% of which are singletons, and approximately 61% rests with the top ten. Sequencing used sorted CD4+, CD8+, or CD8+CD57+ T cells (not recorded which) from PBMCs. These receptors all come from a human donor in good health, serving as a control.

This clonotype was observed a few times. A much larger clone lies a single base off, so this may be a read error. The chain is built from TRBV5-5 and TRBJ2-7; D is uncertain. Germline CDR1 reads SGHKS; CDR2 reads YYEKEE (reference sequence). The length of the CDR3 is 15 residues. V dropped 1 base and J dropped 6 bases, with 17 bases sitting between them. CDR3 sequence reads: CASSLRLVPVGEQYF. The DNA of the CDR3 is TGTGCCAGCAGCTTGAGGCTAGTCCCGGTGGGCGAGCAGTACTTC.

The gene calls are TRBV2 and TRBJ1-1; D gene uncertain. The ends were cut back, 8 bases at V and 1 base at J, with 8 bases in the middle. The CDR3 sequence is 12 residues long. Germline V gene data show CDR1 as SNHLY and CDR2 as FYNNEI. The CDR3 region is CASDPANTEAFF. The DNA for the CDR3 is TGTGCCAGCGATCCAGCGAACACTGAAGCTTTCTTT.

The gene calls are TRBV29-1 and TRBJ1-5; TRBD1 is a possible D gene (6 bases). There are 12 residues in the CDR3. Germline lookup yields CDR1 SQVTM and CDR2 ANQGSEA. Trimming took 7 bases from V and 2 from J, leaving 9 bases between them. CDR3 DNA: TGCAGCGCAGGGGAGGGCAATCAGCCCCAGCATTTT. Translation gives CSAGEGNQPQHF.

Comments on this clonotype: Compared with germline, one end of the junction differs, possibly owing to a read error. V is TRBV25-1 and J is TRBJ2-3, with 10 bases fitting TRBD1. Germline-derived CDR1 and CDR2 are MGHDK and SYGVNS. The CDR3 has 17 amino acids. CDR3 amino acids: CASSQAPGTGVKDTQYF. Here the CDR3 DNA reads TGCGCCAGCAGCCAAGCCCCCGGGACAGGGGTTAAGGATACGCAGTATTTT.

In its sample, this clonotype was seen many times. The CDR3 spells CASSATRQGRSEQYF. For the CDR3, the DNA is TGTGCCAGCAGCGCAACGAGACAGGGTAGGAGCGAGCAGTACTTC. This rearrangement joins TRBV9 to TRBJ2-7; 7 nucleotides agree with TRBD1. CDR3 length: 15 amino acids. V dropped 3 bases and J dropped 6; count of bases not matched to a gene: 12. Germline V gene data show CDR1 as SGDLS and CDR2 as YYNGEE.

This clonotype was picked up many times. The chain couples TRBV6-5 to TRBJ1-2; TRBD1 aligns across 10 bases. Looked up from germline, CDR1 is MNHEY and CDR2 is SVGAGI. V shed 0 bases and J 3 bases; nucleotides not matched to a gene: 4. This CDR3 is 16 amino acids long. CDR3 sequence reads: CASSYSGGQGYYGYTF. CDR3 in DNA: TGTGCCAGCAGTTACTCCGGGGGACAGGGGTACTATGGCTACACCTTC.

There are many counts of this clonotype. The CDR3 DNA reads TGTGCCAGCAGCCTCCAGAGGGATGAAAAACTGTTTTTT. It is translated as CASSLQRDEKLFF. The chain has TRBV7-9 and TRBJ1-4; D call uncertain. CDR1 is SEHNR, CDR2 FQNEAQ, per germline (reference sequence). V was clipped by 5 bases and J by 6 bases, with 10 bases between them. This CDR3 spans 13 amino acids.

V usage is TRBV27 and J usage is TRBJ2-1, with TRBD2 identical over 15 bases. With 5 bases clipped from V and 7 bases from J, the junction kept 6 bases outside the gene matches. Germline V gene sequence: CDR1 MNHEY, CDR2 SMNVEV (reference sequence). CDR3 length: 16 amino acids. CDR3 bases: TGTGCCAGCAGTGTGGGACTAGCGGGGGGAAAAAATGAGCAGTTCTTC. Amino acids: CASSVGLAGGKNEQFF.

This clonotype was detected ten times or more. Written as DNA, the CDR3 is TGTGCCAGCAAGCAAGGAGTGTTTACTGAAGCTTTCTTT. Translating gives CASKQGVFTEAFF. V gene TRBV4-2 combines with J gene TRBJ1-1; D not certain. The V end lost 7 bases, the J end lost 5 bases, and 14 bases lay between the germline ends. The V gene's germline CDR1 is LGHNA and CDR2 YNFKEQ. The CDR3 has 13 amino acids.

CDR3 sequence: CASRTERGTTNQPQHF. The CDR3 nucleotides are TGTGCCAGCCGAACCGAGCGCGGGACTACAAATCAGCCCCAGCATTTT. The J gene is TRBJ1-5, the V gene TRBV6-1; D is possibly TRBD1 (5 bases). The CDR3 extends over 16 amino acids. Per germline, CDR1 MNHNS and CDR2 SASEGT. V dropped 8 bases and J dropped 4 bases, with 21 bases sitting between them.

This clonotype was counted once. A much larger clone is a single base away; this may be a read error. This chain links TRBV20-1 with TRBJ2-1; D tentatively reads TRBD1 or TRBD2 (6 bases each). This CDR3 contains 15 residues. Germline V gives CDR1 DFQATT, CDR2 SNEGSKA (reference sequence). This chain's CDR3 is CSARNLGTGGNEQLF. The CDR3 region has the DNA TGCAGTGCTAGAAATCTGGGGACCGGGGGCAATGAGCAGCTCTTC.

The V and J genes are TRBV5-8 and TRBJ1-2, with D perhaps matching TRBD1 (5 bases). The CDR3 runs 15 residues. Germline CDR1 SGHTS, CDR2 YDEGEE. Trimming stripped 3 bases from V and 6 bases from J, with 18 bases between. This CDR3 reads CASSWSRGDDNGYTF. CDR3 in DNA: TGTGCCAGCAGCTGGAGTAGGGGCGACGACAATGGCTACACCTTC.

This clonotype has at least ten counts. The CDR3 DNA follows: TGTGCCAGCAGCCCGAGAGTTGGGACGGGGAACTCCTACGAGCAGTACTTC. Protein sequence: CASSPRVGTGNSYEQYF. The V and J genes are TRBV9 and TRBJ2-7; the D call may be TRBD1 or TRBD2 (5 bases each). This CDR3 comprises 17 residues. The V gene lost 4 bases and the J gene lost 0 bases, with 20 bases spanning the gap. CDR1 and CDR2 (germline): SGDLS, YYNGEE. Full variable domain (rest looked up from reference TRBV9 and TRBJ2-7): DSGVTQTPKHLITATGQRVTLRCSPRSGDLSVYWYQQSLDQGLQFLIQYYNGEERAKGNILERFSAQQFPDLHSELNLSSLELGDSALYFCASSPRVGTGNSYEQYFGPGTRLTVT.

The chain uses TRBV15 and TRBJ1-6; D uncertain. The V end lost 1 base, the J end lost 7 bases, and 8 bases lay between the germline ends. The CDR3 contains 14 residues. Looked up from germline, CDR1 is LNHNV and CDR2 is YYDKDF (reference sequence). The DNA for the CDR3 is TGTGCCACCAGCAGAGGGAATTCGAATTCACCCCTCCACTTT. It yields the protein CATSRGNSNSPLHF.

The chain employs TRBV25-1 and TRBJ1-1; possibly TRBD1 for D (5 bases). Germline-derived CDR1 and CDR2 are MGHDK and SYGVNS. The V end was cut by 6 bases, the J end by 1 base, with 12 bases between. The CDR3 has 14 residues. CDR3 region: CASSLDTSNTEAFF. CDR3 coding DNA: TGTGCCAGCAGCTTGGACACATCGAACACTGAAGCTTTCTTT.

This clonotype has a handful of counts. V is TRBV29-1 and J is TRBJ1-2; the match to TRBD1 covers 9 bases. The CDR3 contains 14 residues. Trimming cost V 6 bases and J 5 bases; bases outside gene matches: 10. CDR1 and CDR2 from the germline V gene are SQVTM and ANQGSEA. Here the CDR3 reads CSVNGQGRLYGYTF. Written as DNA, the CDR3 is TGCAGCGTGAACGGACAGGGGAGGCTATATGGCTACACCTTC. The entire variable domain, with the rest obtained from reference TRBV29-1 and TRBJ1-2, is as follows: SAVISQKPSRDICQRGTSLTIQCQVDSQVTMMFWYRQQPGQSLTLIATANQGSEATYESGFVIDKFPISRPNLTFSTLTVSNMSPEDSSIYLCSVNGQGRLYGYTFGSGTRLTVV.

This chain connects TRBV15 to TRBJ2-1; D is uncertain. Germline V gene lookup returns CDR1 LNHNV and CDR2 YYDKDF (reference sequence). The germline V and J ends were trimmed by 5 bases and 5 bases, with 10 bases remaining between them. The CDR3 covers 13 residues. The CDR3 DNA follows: TGTGCCACCAGCCTTTCTCAGGACAATGAGCAGTTCTTC. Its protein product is CATSLSQDNEQFF.

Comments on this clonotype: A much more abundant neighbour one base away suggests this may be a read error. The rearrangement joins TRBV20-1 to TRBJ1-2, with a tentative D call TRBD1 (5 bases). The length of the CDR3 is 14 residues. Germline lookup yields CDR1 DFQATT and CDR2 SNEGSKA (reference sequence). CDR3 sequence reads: CSARAPQVNCGYTF. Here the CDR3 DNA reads TGCAGTGCTAGAGCCCCACAGGTTAACTGTGGCTACACCTTC.

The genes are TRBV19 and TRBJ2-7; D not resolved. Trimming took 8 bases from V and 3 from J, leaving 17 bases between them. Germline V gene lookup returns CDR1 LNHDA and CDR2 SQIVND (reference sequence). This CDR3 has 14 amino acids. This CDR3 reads CASCSQHHVYEQYF. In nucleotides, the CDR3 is TGTGCCAGTTGTAGTCAGCACCACGTCTACGAGCAGTACTTC.